This T cell receptor beta chain was captured by sequencing in a study of cytomegalovirus exposure and HLA in healthy donors. For the study at large: Ancestry clustering placed roughly four fifths of approximately 370 genotyped donors in the Caucasian-associated cluster.

Germline V gene data show CDR1 as MGHDK and CDR2 as SYGVNS. This CDR3 has 15 residues. Trimming took 1 base from V and 1 from J, leaving 10 bases between them. 13 Jbeta primers and 60 Vbeta primers were used for the PCR. The data were produced by immunoSEQ multiplex PCR, yet TCRdb's version contains in-frame clones alone and is incomplete. The sample includes roughly 200,000 clones, approximately 84% of them seen just once. The chain has TRBV25-1 and TRBJ1-1; D might be TRBD1 (6 bases). The receptor's source is a middle-aged woman in good health and CMV-seronegative. Sample: PBMCs. The CDR3 spells CASSEWETGNTEAFF. The CDR3 DNA reads TGTGCCAGCAGTGAATGGGAGACAGGGAACACTGAAGCTTTCTTT.